Below, 28 T cell receptor beta chains from the same sample are listed, as sequenced in a study of cytomegalovirus exposure and HLA in healthy donors (dated by TCRdb to 2016 to 2017). The library was made by the immunoSEQ multiplex PCR assay. For the multiplex PCR, a mixture combining 60 forward primers for TCR Vbeta segments and 13 reverse primers for TCR Jbeta segments was used. TCRdb mirrors the immuneACCESS table, restricted to in-frame sequences. Some clones are absent from its copies; in checked studies, under half trace to an unresolved V gene, and the reason for the others is unknown. This sample has about 160,000 clones in its table, and 60% to 85% of those were observed once. Together, the top ten hold roughly 3.5% of the sample. Input material: PBMCs. The receptors come from a man aged 30 to 39 in good health and CMV-seropositive.

The chain joins TRBV25-1 to TRBJ1-5; TRBD1 agrees at 7 bases. With 4 bases clipped from V and 5 bases from J, the junction kept 2 bases outside the gene matches. This CDR3 is 13 amino acids long. Germline V gives CDR1 MGHDK, CDR2 SYGVNS. The CDR3 DNA sequence: TGTGCCAGCAGTGGGACAGGACATCAGCCCCAGCATTTT. Translation: CASSGTGHQPQHF.

As for this clone: The same CDR3 is also encoded by other DNA sequences in this sample. The gene calls are TRBV5-1 and TRBJ1-6; unclear D gene. Trimming left V 2 bases short and J 7 bases short, with 10 bases between. The length of the CDR3 is 14 residues. Germline values: CDR1 SGHRS, CDR2 YFSETQ. The chain's CDR3 is CASSLGRGNSPLHF. For the CDR3, the DNA is TGCGCCAGCAGCTTAGGACGGGGAAATTCACCCCTCCACTTT.

The rearrangement uses TRBV27 and TRBJ2-7; TRBD1 might be the D (6 bases). This CDR3 region has 17 residues. CDR1 is MNHEY, CDR2 SMNVEV, per germline (reference sequence). V gave up 5 bases and J gave up 0 bases, with 20 bases separating them. CDR3 residues: CASSKFPTGKDSYEQYF. For the CDR3, the DNA is TGTGCCAGCAGTAAATTCCCGACAGGAAAGGACTCCTACGAGCAGTACTTC.

Concerning this clone itself: This specimen includes other DNA sequences encoding the same CDR3. V usage is TRBV6-5 and J usage is TRBJ1-1; TRBD1 aligns across 8 bases. The V and J ends lost 5 bases and 1 base, in that order; junction bases with no gene match: 6. The CDR3 extends over 15 amino acids. Germline V gives CDR1 MNHEY, CDR2 SVGAGI. The CDR3 region is CASSPGGGRNTEAFF. The DNA of the CDR3 is TGTGCCAGCAGTCCAGGGGGCGGGCGGAACACTGAAGCTTTCTTT.

To note about this clone: Germline and junction disagree at one end, which may indicate a read error. The chain couples TRBV19 to TRBJ1-1; D is unresolved. From germline, CDR1 is LNHDA and CDR2 SQIVND (reference sequence). The CDR3 runs 15 residues. The CDR3 DNA follows: TGTGCCGGTAGTCCGCAGGCCGGCATGAACACTGAAGCTTTCTTT. This encodes CAGSPQAGMNTEAFF.

Here the CDR3 reads CASSLGASGGNEQFF. As DNA, the CDR3 is TGTGCCAGCAGCTTAGGGGCTAGCGGGGGCAATGAGCAGTTCTTC. The genes are TRBV7-8 and TRBJ2-1, with TRBD2 matching 10 bases. The CDR3 is 15 amino acids. The V and J ends lost 1 base and 6 bases, in that order; junction bases with no gene match: 3. The germline V gene encodes CDR1 SGHVS and CDR2 FQNEAQ.

This chain uses TRBV10-1 with TRBJ1-5; D may be TRBD1 (6 bases). The CDR3 sequence is 15 residues long. Trimming cost V 6 bases and J 2 bases, with 14 bases left between them. Germline assignment: CDR1 WNHNN and CDR2 SYGVQD (reference sequence). The CDR3 protein is CASRIRGLGNQPQHF. Written as DNA, the CDR3 is TGCGCCAGCAGGATCAGGGGTCTGGGCAATCAGCCCCAGCATTTT.

This clone was found a few times. The rearrangement joins TRBV4-1 to TRBJ1-1; 9 bases fit TRBD1. This CDR3 has 15 residues. J gave up 1 base and V 2 bases, and 2 bases lay outside the gene matches. Germline V gene data show CDR1 as MGHRA and CDR2 as YSYEKL. The CDR3 sequence: CASSQSGQGNTEAFF. The CDR3 nucleotides are TGCGCCAGCAGCCAATCGGGACAGGGGAACACTGAAGCTTTCTTT.

This clone was counted a single time. V usage is TRBV19 and J usage is TRBJ2-5, with D tentatively TRBD1 (7 bases). The DNA end is a closer match to TRBJ2-7, so the J assignment may be wrong. The V gene's germline CDR1 is LNHDA and CDR2 SQIVND (reference sequence). The CDR3 contains 15 residues. For the CDR3, the DNA is TGTGCCAGTAGTGCTCGACAGGGCGGGATCTACGAGCAGTACTTC. It codes for CASSARQGGIYEQYF.

The rearrangement links TRBV10-3 to TRBJ2-1, with a tentative D call TRBD1 (5 bases). Germline CDR1 is ENHRY and CDR2 is SYGVKD. The CDR3 loop spans 14 amino acids. The germline V and J ends were trimmed by 7 bases and 5 bases, with 15 bases remaining between them. The CDR3 coding sequence is TGTGCCATCACCCTGACAGCTAAAGACAATGAGCAGTTCTTC. This codes for CAITLTAKDNEQFF.

This chain joins TRBV10-3 and TRBJ2-2, with 8 bases fitting TRBD1. Germline trimming cut 6 bases from V and 2 bases from J; bases unmatched to any gene: 5. The V gene's germline CDR1 is ENHRY and CDR2 SYGVKD. This CDR3 has 15 residues. In DNA, the CDR3 is TGTGCCATCAGCCGGACAGGGAGCAACACCGGGGAGCTGTTTTTT. Residues: CAISRTGSNTGELFF.

The J gene is TRBJ2-5, the V gene TRBV6-1; 8 bases align to TRBD1. V was pared by 4 bases and J by 4 bases, with 2 bases of the junction left unmatched. The CDR3 has 13 residues. CDR1 and CDR2 from the germline V gene are MNHNS and SASEGT. Here the CDR3 DNA reads TGTGCCAGCAGTGGACAGGGGCGAGAGACCCAGTACTTC. Translated: CASSGQGRETQYF.

The chain links TRBV5-6 to TRBJ2-3; a possible D gene is TRBD1 (5 bases). CDR3 length: 14 amino acids. Germline V gene sequence: CDR1 SGHDT, CDR2 YYEEEE. The V end lost 1 base, the J end lost 4 bases, and 10 bases lay between the germline ends. The CDR3 DNA follows: TGTGCCAGCAGCTTGCTACAGGCCGCAGATACGCAGTATTTT. Amino acids: CASSLLQAADTQYF.

The chain is built from TRBV11-1 and TRBJ1-1; possible D gene TRBD1, 6 bases. Germline CDR1 and CDR2: SGHAT and FQDESV (reference sequence). The CDR3 has 14 amino acids. Trimming cost V 5 bases and J 5 bases, with 15 bases left between them. The CDR3 loop reads CASSADRRKTEAFF. CDR3 nucleotide sequence: TGTGCCAGCAGCGCCGACAGGCGGAAAACTGAAGCTTTCTTT.

The chain uses TRBV6-1 and TRBJ1-2, with 8 bases lining up with TRBD1. CDR3 length equals 13 residues. Trimming at V came to 1 base and at J to 8 bases, leaving 3 bases not matched to a gene. Germline V lookup: CDR1 MNHNS, CDR2 SASEGT. CDR3 residues: CASSEGRGQGYTF. Here the CDR3 DNA reads TGTGCCAGCAGTGAAGGCAGGGGGCAAGGCTACACCTTC.

The V gene is TRBV7-6, the J gene TRBJ1-1, with 9 nucleotides matching TRBD1. This CDR3 comprises 16 residues. Trimming cost V 0 bases and J 4 bases; bases outside gene matches: 6. Germline CDR1 is SGHVS and CDR2 is FNYEAQ. The DNA for the CDR3 is TGTGCCAGCAGCTTAGCCCGACAGGGGGGACGCACTGAAGCTTTCTTT. Translated: CASSLARQGGRTEAFF.

The V and J genes are TRBV2 and TRBJ2-4; the D gene is possibly TRBD2 (6 bases). V was cut by 0 bases and J by 0 bases, with 12 bases left in between. The CDR3 extends over 17 amino acids. CDR1 and CDR2 from the germline V gene are SNHLY and FYNNEI. Written as DNA, the CDR3 is TGTGCCAGCAGTGAAGCGCTCCGGGGGACAGCCAAAAACATTCAGTACTTC. Amino acid sequence: CASSEALRGTAKNIQYF.

The rearrangement links TRBV4-1 to TRBJ1-6, with unresolved D. CDR3 size: 15 residues. Germline-derived CDR1 and CDR2 are MGHRA and YSYEKL. Trimming cost V 1 base and J 9 bases, with 13 bases left between them. The CDR3 reads CASSQGHGPSSPLHF. The CDR3 DNA sequence: TGCGCCAGCAGCCAAGGACATGGGCCCAGTTCACCCCTCCACTTT.

This chain connects TRBV9 to TRBJ2-1; 8 bases match TRBD2. The CDR3 is 15 amino acids. Germline CDR1 SGDLS, CDR2 YYNGEE. V dropped 4 bases and J dropped 3; count of bases not matched to a gene: 6. The CDR3 reads CASSLGTRSYNEQFF. The CDR3 DNA follows: TGTGCCAGCAGCTTAGGGACTAGGAGCTACAATGAGCAGTTCTTC.

This chain connects TRBV9 to TRBJ1-6, with D unclear. Germline V gene lookup returns CDR1 SGDLS and CDR2 YYNGEE. Trimming took 5 bases from V and 10 from J, leaving 16 bases between them. The CDR3 is 14 residues long. As DNA, the CDR3 is TGTGCCAGCAGTGAAGCGGGGTTTAGATCACCCCTCCACTTT. Its translation: CASSEAGFRSPLHF.

This chain connects TRBV30 to TRBJ1-5, with unresolved D. This CDR3 has 13 amino acids. Germline assignment: CDR1 GTSNPN and CDR2 SVGIG (reference sequence). The germline V and J ends were trimmed by 8 bases and 3 bases, with 14 bases remaining between them. CDR3 residues: CAARESNNQPQHF. The CDR3 coding sequence is TGTGCCGCCCGGGAGTCGAACAATCAGCCCCAGCATTTT.

This rearrangement joins TRBV27 to TRBJ2-1; 7 nucleotides align to TRBD2. Germline V gene lookup returns CDR1 MNHEY and CDR2 SMNVEV (reference sequence). This CDR3 is built from 16 residues. V lost 4 bases and J lost 2; bases outside the gene matches: 8. The CDR3 sequence is CASSSRDYNTYNEQFF. CDR3 nucleotide sequence: TGTGCCAGCAGTTCCCGGGACTACAATACCTACAATGAGCAGTTCTTC.

The rearrangement uses TRBV5-1 and TRBJ1-6, with TRBD1 matching 8 bases. Per the germline V gene, CDR1 is SGHRS and CDR2 is YFSETQ. This CDR3 is 12 amino acids long. V lost 3 bases and J lost 11; bases outside the gene matches: 1. The CDR3 DNA follows: TGCGCCAGCAGCTCGGACAGGGCACCCCTCCACTTT. Its protein is CASSSDRAPLHF.

V and J are TRBV5-6 and TRBJ2-5; 10 bases fit TRBD1. V was pared by 4 bases and J by 4 bases, with 13 bases of the junction left unmatched. This CDR3 contains 17 residues. Germline V gives CDR1 SGHDT, CDR2 YYEEEE. The CDR3 nucleotides are TGTGCCAGCAGCCCGGGGAGGGACAGGGGTTGGGGAGAGACCCAGTACTTC. It codes for CASSPGRDRGWGETQYF.

The chain links TRBV5-6 to TRBJ1-3, with 10 nucleotides matching TRBD1. The CDR3 runs to 17 residues. V lost 4 bases and J lost 0; bases outside the gene matches: 7. From germline, CDR1 is SGHDT and CDR2 YYEEEE. CDR3 bases: TGTGCCAGCAGCGCAACCGGGACAGGGGACTCTGGAAACACCATATATTTT. Translated, it gives CASSATGTGDSGNTIYF.

The CDR3 DNA sequence: TGTGCCAGCTCCCAGCAAACGGGACAGTTCTCCTACGAGCAGTACTTC. This encodes CASSQQTGQFSYEQYF. The rearrangement joins TRBV18 to TRBJ2-5; 7 positions agree with TRBD1. The end of the DNA aligns better with TRBJ2-7, so the J call may be wrong. Per germline, CDR1 KGHSH and CDR2 LQKENI. The CDR3 has 16 amino acids.

The chain joins TRBV4-3 to TRBJ1-6, with D unresolved. The V and J ends lost 1 base and 7 bases respectively, with 8 bases between them. The germline V gene has CDR1 LGHNA and CDR2 YSLEER. The CDR3 extends over 14 amino acids. CDR3 coding DNA: TGCGCCAGCAGCCAAGCCTCCCTGAATTCACCCCTCCACTTT. It is translated as CASSQASLNSPLHF.

This chain links TRBV7-9 with TRBJ2-7; D gene unclear. Between the trimmed V and J ends, which lost 2 bases and 6 bases, there was a span of 8 bases. CDR3 size: 12 residues. The germline V gene has CDR1 SEHNR and CDR2 FQNEAQ (reference sequence). Here the CDR3 reads CASSLLSPEQYF. Written as DNA, the CDR3 is TGTGCCAGCAGCTTACTGTCCCCCGAGCAGTACTTC.